Included here is one T cell receptor (beta chain) sequence, with context. The antigen is undetermined. The data are from a study of cytomegalovirus exposure and HLA in healthy donors. CDR1 is SGHTA and CDR2 is FQGTGA in the germline V gene. The CDR3 is made up of 14 amino acids. With 5 bases removed from V and 5 bases from J, the gap between germline ends came to 15 bases. 13 Jbeta primers and 60 Vbeta primers were used for the PCR. Sequenced by immunoSEQ multiplex PCR; TCRdb stores in-frame clones only, minus some. The sample lists 130,000 or so clones, around 80% occurring once. Broader study findings: TCR beta sequences numbering under 20,000 were associated with HLA alleles at 0.05 false discovery rate in a later analysis. In a later analysis, TCR beta V- and J-gene trimming was associated with a missense DCLRE1C variant. Among TCR sequences, most were rare, though some public TCRs appeared in many donors. Across HLA loci, a later analysis found differing TCR association rates, with DRB1 most and HLA-C fewest.

Sequencing was carried out using PBMCs. The J gene is TRBJ1-1, the V gene TRBV7-3; unclear D gene. The sequence was collected from a man aged 35-49 years in good health and CMV-seronegative. The CDR3 DNA follows: TGTGCCAGCAGCCTTGCGGGTTTGACAACTGAAGCTTTCTTT. As protein: CASSLAGLTTEAFF.